A single sample gave rise to the 18 T cell receptor beta chains below, sequenced in a study of cytomegalovirus exposure and HLA in healthy donors. This PCR relied on a set of 60 Vbeta primers and 13 Jbeta primers. This table comes from immunoSEQ multiplex PCR, and its TCRdb copy is limited to in-frame clones, with some not included. This sample has some 190,000 clones, with around 78% found just once. Sequencing was performed on PBMCs. Source of these receptors: a woman aged 25 to 39 in good health and CMV-seropositive.

The chain joins TRBV12-2 to TRBJ1-2; TRBD1 was called by the table and not checked on the DNA. TRBV12-2 represents a pseudogene. The CDR3 length is 14 residues. CDR3 nucleotide sequence: TGTGCAAGTCGTCGAGGGGGCTCCCTCTATGGCTACACCTTC. This translates into CASRRGGSLYGYTF.

In DNA form, the CDR3 reads TGTGCCAGCAGCCGAGTAAATGTCATGAGCCATGAGCAGTTCTTC. Translating gives CASSRVNVMSHEQFF. The chain joins TRBV5-8 to TRBJ2-1; D is unresolved. The germline CDR1 and CDR2 sequences are SGHTS and YDEGEE. The germline V and J ends were trimmed by 4 bases and 8 bases, with 19 bases remaining between them. The CDR3 runs 15 residues.

CDR3 sequence: CASSSSAGSEQFF. CDR3 DNA sequence: TGTGCCAGCAGCTCTAGTGCGGGTTCTGAGCAGTTCTTC. The chain employs TRBV7-2 and TRBJ2-1, with TRBD2 as a possible D gene (5 bases). V was trimmed by 4 bases and J by 9 bases, leaving 13 bases between them. CDR3 length: 13 amino acids. In germline, CDR1 is SGHTA, CDR2 FQGNSA.

This sequence joins TRBV28 and TRBJ1-5; D might be TRBD1 (5 bases). CDR3 length: 15 amino acids. V lost 6 bases and J 0 bases, leaving 12 bases between the germline ends. Germline V gene data show CDR1 as MDHEN and CDR2 as SYDVKM. The chain's CDR3 is CASRPDSYSNQPQHF. The CDR3 region has the DNA TGTGCCAGCAGACCTGACAGTTATAGCAATCAGCCCCAGCATTTT.

The CDR3 DNA reads TGTGCCAGCAGCTTGGCCGGGACAGCCCAAGAGACCCAGTACTTC. Encoded protein: CASSLAGTAQETQYF. The chain links TRBV7-3 to TRBJ2-5, with 7 bases identical to TRBD1. V lost 3 bases to trimming and J lost 1 base; unmatched junction nucleotides: 5. Germline assignment: CDR1 SGHTA and CDR2 FQGTGA. This CDR3 region has 15 residues.

The chain carries TRBV28 and TRBJ2-3, with D possibly being TRBD1 (6 bases). V was trimmed by 7 bases and J by 0 bases, leaving 11 bases between them. The CDR3 has 14 residues. Germline V gene lookup returns CDR1 MDHEN and CDR2 SYDVKM. CDR3 region: CASTGTPSTDTQYF. The CDR3 region has the DNA TGTGCCAGCACCGGGACACCTAGCACAGATACGCAGTATTTT.

The V gene is TRBV5-4, the J gene TRBJ2-5; 8 bases agree with TRBD1. The CDR3 has 13 amino acids. The ends lost 3 bases at V and 3 bases at J; junction bases unmatched: 1. Germline loops: CDR1 SGHNT, CDR2 YYREEE (reference sequence). CDR3 coding DNA: TGTGCCAGCAGCTCGACAGGGGAAGAGACCCAGTACTTC. It encodes CASSSTGEETQYF. The full variable domain, in which reference TRBV5-4 and TRBJ2-5 provide the parts outside the CDR3, is ETGVTQSPTHLIKTRGQQVTLRCSSQSGHNTVSWYQQALGQGPQFIFQYYREEENGRGNFPPRFSGLQFPNYSSELNVNALELDDSALYLCASSSTGEETQYFGPGTRLLVL.

The J gene is TRBJ2-2, the V gene TRBV2, with 9 bases matching TRBD2. There are 15 residues in the CDR3. The germline V gene has CDR1 SNHLY and CDR2 FYNNEI. V was clipped by 4 bases and J by 2 bases; unmatched bases: 2. The CDR3 here is CASSGLAANTGELFF. CDR3 DNA sequence: TGTGCCAGCAGTGGACTAGCGGCTAACACCGGGGAGCTGTTTTTT. Full variable domain (outside the CDR3, taken from reference TRBV2 and TRBJ2-2): EPEVTQTPSHQVTQMGQEVILRCVPISNHLYFYWYRQILGQKVEFLVSFYNNEISEKSEIFDDQFSVERPDGSNFTLKIRSTKLEDSAMYFCASSGLAANTGELFFGEGSRLTVL.

This clone occurred a few times. V is TRBV9 and J is TRBJ2-3, with a tentative D call TRBD1 (5 bases). CDR1 and CDR2 (germline): SGDLS, YYNGEE. Trimming cost V 0 bases and J 2 bases, with 10 bases left between them. The CDR3 runs 15 residues. The CDR3 reads CASSVVDIFTDTQYF. In nucleotides, the CDR3 is TGTGCCAGCAGCGTAGTGGACATTTTCACAGATACGCAGTATTTT.

The CDR3 bases are TGTGCCAGTGGTGAGCGGGGATACACAGATACGCAGTATTTT. Translation gives CASGERGYTDTQYF. V and J are TRBV9 and TRBJ2-3; TRBD2 aligns across 7 bases. The CDR3 runs to 14 residues. In germline, CDR1 is SGDLS, CDR2 YYNGEE. The trim removed 8 bases at V and 2 bases at J, leaving 8 bases unmatched.

This clone has more than one count but fewer than ten. V gene TRBV7-9 combines with J gene TRBJ2-7, with D perhaps TRBD1 (6 bases). The V end lost 3 bases, the J end lost 0 bases, and 9 bases lay between the germline ends. The germline V gene has CDR1 SEHNR and CDR2 FQNEAQ (reference sequence). CDR3 length: 14 amino acids. CDR3 protein: CASSFGTISYEQYF. In DNA, the CDR3 is TGTGCCAGCAGCTTCGGGACAATCTCCTACGAGCAGTACTTC.

J is TRBJ2-2 and V is TRBV6-6; maybe TRBD2 (6 bases). Germline loops: CDR1 MNHNY, CDR2 SVGAGI (reference sequence). The CDR3 consists of 15 residues. Trimming took 5 bases from V and 2 from J, leaving 12 bases between them. CDR3 sequence (DNA): TGTGCCAGCAGTCGACGGACTACCAACACCGGGGAGCTGTTTTTT. Its translation: CASSRRTTNTGELFF.

This chain connects TRBV5-1 to TRBJ1-4; the D gene is possibly TRBD1 (5 bases). Trimming shortened V by 4 bases and J by 1 base, and 17 bases separated the two germline ends. The CDR3 has 17 amino acids. CDR1 and CDR2 (germline): SGHRS, YFSETQ. CDR3 bases: TGCGCCAGCAGCAGATTAGGAGTAGGGGTAACTAATGAAAAACTGTTTTTT. Its translation: CASSRLGVGVTNEKLFF.

The chain uses TRBV2 and TRBJ1-1; 8 nucleotides line up with TRBD1. CDR3 length equals 14 residues. Germline-derived CDR1 and CDR2 are SNHLY and FYNNEI. V lost 5 bases and J lost 6; bases outside the gene matches: 8. The CDR3 DNA reads TGTGCCAGCAGTATACGCCAGGGGGCTGCTGAAGCTTTCTTT. Protein product: CASSIRQGAAEAFF.

This clone was recorded only once. The chain links TRBV6-5 to TRBJ2-7; D is unclear. Trimming shortened V by 2 bases and J by 0 bases, and 11 bases separated the two germline ends. The CDR3 consists of 15 residues. Germline CDR1 MNHEY, CDR2 SVGAGI. This chain's CDR3 is CASSYGTRSSYEQYF. CDR3 coding DNA: TGTGCCAGCAGTTACGGTACCCGGAGCTCCTACGAGCAGTACTTC.

The V call is TRBV5-4, the J call TRBJ1-4; 10 positions agree with TRBD1. The germline V gene has CDR1 SGHNT and CDR2 YYREEE (reference sequence). The CDR3 consists of 16 residues. Trimming at V came to 0 bases and at J to 7 bases, leaving 6 bases not matched to a gene. Here the CDR3 DNA reads TGTGCCAGCAGCTTGGGTGGACAGGGGGTCGGTGAAAAACTGTTTTTT. It translates to CASSLGGQGVGEKLFF.

This clone was seen more than once but under ten times. The chain combines TRBV15 with TRBJ1-1; TRBD1 matches 9 bases. Germline CDR1 is LNHNV and CDR2 is YYDKDF (reference sequence). The CDR3 runs 15 residues. V dropped 4 bases and J dropped 6; count of bases not matched to a gene: 9. The CDR3 is CATSKPGQGPPEAFF. Written as DNA, the CDR3 is TGTGCCACCAGCAAGCCGGGACAGGGTCCCCCTGAAGCTTTCTTT.

In its sample, this clone was seen a few times. The chain has TRBV28 and TRBJ1-3; TRBD1 might be the D (5 bases). The CDR3 has 15 residues. Germline CDR1 reads MDHEN; CDR2 reads SYDVKM. The V end lost 6 bases, the J end lost 0 bases, and 12 bases lay between the germline ends. The CDR3 DNA sequence: TGTGCCAGCAGCACACCCGGGGGCTCTGGAAACACCATATATTTT. This gives the protein CASSTPGGSGNTIYF.